Described below is a single T cell receptor beta chain sequence and its context. Sequenced by immunoSEQ multiplex PCR; TCRdb stores in-frame clones only, minus some. The sample has about 160,000 clones, about 80% seen once. The CDR3 extends over 16 amino acids. The germline gives CDR1 LGHNA, CDR2 YSLEER. V was clipped by 0 bases and J by 2 bases, with 13 bases between them. This sample was taken from a study of blood T cell repertoires in COVID-19. About the research overall: Nucleic acid was either cDNA or gDNA, and it came from T cells, B-cell-depleted T cells, or PBMCs.

This chain joins TRBV4-3 and TRBJ2-5; D possibly corresponds to TRBD1 (5 bases). The receptor was isolated from a woman older than 75 with acute or convalescent COVID-19. Sequenced: peripheral blood. The CDR3 DNA is TGCGCCAGCAGCCAAGAATACGCAGGGAATCAAGAGACCCAGTACTTC. Translated: CASSQEYAGNQETQYF.